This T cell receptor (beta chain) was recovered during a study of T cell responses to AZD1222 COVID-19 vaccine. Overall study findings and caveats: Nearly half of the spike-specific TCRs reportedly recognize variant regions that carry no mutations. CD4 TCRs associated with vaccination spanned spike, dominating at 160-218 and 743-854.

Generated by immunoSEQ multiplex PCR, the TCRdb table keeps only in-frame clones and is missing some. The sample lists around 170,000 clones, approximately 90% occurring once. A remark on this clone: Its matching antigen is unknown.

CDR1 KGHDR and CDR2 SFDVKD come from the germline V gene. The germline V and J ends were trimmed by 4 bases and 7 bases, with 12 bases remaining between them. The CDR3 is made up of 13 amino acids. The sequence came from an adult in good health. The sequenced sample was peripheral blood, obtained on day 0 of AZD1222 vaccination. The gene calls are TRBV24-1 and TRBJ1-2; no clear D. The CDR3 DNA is TGTGCCACCAGTGACCCTCTTGGGCTTGGCTACACCTTC. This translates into CATSDPLGLGYTF.